This T cell receptor (beta chain) stems from a study of cytomegalovirus exposure and HLA in healthy donors. Study-wide points: Reportedly, diagnosis of cytomegalovirus status by the classifier showed high specificity and sensitivity.

TCRdb's table, derived via immunoSEQ multiplex PCR, lists solely in-frame clones and lacks some. The sample holds 150,000 to 200,000 clones, approximately 86% seen once. Concerning this clone: Its specificity is unknown.

V gave up 6 bases and J gave up 2 bases, with 17 bases separating them. Germline CDR1 and CDR2: SEHNR and FQNEAQ (reference sequence). The CDR3 has 15 residues. This chain joins TRBV7-9 and TRBJ2-7, with D possibly matching TRBD2 (6 bases). The sequenced sample consisted of PBMCs. The sequence derives from a man aged 18-30 years in good health and CMV-seropositive. CDR3 coding DNA: TGTGCCAGCAGTCATCCCCGGGACTCCACCTACGAGCAGTACTTC. It is translated as CASSHPRDSTYEQYF.